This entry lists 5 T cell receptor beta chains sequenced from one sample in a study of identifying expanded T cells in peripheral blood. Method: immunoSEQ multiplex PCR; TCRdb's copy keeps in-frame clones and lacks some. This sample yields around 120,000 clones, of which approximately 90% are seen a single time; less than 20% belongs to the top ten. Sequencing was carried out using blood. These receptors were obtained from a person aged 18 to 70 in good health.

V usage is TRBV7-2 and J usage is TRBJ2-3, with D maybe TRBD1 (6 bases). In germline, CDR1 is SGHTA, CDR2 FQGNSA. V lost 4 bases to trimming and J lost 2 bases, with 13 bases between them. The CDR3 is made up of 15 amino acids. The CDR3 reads CASSSTGLLTDTQYF. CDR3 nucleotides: TGTGCCAGCAGCTCGACAGGTTTGCTCACAGATACGCAGTATTTT.

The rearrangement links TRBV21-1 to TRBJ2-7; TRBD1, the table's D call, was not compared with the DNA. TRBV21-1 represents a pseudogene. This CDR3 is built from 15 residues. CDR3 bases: TGTGCCAGCAGCCTGGCCCCACCTGGGTGGGCCGAGCAGTACTTC. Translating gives CASSLAPPGWAEQYF.

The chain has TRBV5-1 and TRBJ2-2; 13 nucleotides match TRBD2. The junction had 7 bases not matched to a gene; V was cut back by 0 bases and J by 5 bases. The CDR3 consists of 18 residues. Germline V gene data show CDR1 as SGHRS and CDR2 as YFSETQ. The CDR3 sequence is CASSLGTSGGAGTGELFF. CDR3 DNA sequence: TGCGCCAGCAGCTTGGGGACTAGCGGGGGTGCCGGGACCGGGGAGCTGTTTTTT.

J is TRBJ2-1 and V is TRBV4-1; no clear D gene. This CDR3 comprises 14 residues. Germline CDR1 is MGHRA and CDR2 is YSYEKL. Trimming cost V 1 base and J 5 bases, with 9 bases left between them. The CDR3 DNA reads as TGCGCCAGCAGCCAAGTCGGAAGAGACAATGAGCAGTTCTTC. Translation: CASSQVGRDNEQFF.

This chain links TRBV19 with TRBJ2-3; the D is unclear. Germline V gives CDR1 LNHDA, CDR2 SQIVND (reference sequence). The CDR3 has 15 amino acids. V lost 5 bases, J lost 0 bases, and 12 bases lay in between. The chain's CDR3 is CASSGSSTSTDTQYF. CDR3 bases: TGTGCCAGTAGTGGATCGTCCACTAGCACAGATACGCAGTATTTT.